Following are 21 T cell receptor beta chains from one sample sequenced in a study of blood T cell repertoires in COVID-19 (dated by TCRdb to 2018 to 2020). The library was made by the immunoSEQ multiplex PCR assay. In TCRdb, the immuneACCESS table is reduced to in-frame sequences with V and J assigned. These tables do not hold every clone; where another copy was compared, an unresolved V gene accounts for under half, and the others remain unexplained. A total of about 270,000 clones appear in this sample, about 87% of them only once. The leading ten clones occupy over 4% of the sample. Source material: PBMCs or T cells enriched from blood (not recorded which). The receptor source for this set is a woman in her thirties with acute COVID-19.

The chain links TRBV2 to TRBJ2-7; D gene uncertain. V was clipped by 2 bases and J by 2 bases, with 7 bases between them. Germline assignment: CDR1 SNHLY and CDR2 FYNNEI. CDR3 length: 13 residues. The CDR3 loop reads CASSERRAYEQYF. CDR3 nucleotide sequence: TGTGCCAGCAGTGAAAGGAGAGCCTACGAGCAGTACTTC.

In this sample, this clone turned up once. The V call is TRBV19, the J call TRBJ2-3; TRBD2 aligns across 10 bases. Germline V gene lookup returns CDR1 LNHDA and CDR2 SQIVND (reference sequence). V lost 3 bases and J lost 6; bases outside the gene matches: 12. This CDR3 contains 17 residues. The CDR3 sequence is CASSMIAGGHFLDTQYF. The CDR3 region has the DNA TGTGCCAGTAGTATGATAGCGGGAGGCCACTTTTTGGATACGCAGTATTTT. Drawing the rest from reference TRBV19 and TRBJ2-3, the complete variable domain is DGGITQSPKYLFRKEGQNVTLSCEQNLNHDAMYWYRQDPGQGLRLIYYSQIVNDFQKGDIAEGYSVSREKKESFPLTVTSAQKNPTAFYLCASSMIAGGHFLDTQYFGPGTRLTVL.

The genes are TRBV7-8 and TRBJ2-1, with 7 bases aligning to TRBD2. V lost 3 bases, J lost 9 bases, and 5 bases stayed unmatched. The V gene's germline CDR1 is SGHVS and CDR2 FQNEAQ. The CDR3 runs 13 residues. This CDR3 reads CASSLASGSEQFF. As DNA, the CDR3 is TGTGCCAGCAGCTTGGCTAGCGGCAGTGAGCAGTTCTTC.

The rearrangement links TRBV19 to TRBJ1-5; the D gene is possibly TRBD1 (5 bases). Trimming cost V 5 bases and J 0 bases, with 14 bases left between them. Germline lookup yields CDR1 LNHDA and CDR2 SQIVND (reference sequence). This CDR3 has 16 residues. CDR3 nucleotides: TGTGCCAGTAGTGCCTCGTTAGGGGATAGCAATCAGCCCCAGCATTTT. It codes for CASSASLGDSNQPQHF.

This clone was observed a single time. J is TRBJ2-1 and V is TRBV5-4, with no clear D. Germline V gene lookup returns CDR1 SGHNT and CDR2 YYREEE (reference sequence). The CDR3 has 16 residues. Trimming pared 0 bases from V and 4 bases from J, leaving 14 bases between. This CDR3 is CASSLGAPAAYNEQFF. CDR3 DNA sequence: TGTGCCAGCAGCTTGGGGGCCCCCGCCGCATACAATGAGCAGTTCTTC.

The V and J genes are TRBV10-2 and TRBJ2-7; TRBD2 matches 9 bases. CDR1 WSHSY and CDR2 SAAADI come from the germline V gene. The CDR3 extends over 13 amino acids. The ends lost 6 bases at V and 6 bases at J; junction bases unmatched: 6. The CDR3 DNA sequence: TGCGCCAGCAGGATAGCGGGAGCTGGCGAGCAGTACTTC. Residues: CASRIAGAGEQYF.

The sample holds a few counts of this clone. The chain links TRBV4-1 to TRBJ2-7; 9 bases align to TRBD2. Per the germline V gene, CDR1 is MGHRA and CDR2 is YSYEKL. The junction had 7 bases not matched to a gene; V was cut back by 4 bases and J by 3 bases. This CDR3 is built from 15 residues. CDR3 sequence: CASSRSSGSFYEQYF. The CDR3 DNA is TGCGCCAGCAGCCGGAGTAGCGGGAGCTTCTACGAGCAGTACTTC.

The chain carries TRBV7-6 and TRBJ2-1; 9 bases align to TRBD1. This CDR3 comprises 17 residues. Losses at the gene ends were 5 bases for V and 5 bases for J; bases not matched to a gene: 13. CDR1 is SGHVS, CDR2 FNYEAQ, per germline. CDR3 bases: TGTGCCAGCAGCCCGATAACCACAGGGGGCGGACACAATGAGCAGTTCTTC. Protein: CASSPITTGGGHNEQFF.

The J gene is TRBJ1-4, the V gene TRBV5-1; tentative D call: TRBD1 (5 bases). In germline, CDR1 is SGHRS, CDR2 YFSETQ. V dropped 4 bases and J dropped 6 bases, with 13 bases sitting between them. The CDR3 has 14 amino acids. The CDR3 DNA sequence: TGCGCCAGCAGCACCGGGACTGGTGATGAAAAACTGTTTTTT. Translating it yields CASSTGTGDEKLFF.

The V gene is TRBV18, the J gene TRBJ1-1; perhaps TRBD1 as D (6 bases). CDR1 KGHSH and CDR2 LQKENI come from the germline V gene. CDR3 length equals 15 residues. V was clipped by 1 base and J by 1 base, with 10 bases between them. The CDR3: CASSPRTEKNTEAFF. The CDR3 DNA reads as TGTGCCAGCTCACCACGGACAGAAAAGAACACTGAAGCTTTCTTT. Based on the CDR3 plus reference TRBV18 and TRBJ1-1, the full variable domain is NAGVMQNPRHLVRRRGQEARLRCSPMKGHSHVYWYRQLPEEGLKFMVYLQKENIIDESGMPKERFSAEFPKEGPSILRIQQVVRGDSAAYFCASSPRTEKNTEAFFGQGTRLTVV.

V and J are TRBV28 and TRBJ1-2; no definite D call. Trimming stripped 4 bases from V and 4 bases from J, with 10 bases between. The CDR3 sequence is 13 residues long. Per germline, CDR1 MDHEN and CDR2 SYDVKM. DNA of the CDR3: TGTGCCAGCAGTTCCGCCCTGGCCTATGGCTACACCTTC. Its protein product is CASSSALAYGYTF.

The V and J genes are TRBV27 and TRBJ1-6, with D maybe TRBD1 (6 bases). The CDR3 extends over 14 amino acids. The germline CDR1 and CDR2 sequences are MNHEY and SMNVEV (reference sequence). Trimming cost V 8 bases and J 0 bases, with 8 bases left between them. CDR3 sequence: CASGQSSYNSPLHF. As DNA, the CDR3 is TGTGCCAGCGGACAGAGCTCCTATAATTCACCCCTCCACTTT.

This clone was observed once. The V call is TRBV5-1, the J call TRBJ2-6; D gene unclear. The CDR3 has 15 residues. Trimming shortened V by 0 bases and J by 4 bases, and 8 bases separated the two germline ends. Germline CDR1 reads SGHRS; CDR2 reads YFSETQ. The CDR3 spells CASSLELLGANVLTF. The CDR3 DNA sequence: TGCGCCAGCAGCTTGGAGCTCCTCGGGGCCAACGTCCTGACTTTC.

The CDR3 here is CASSLVFGRARRNDEQFF. CDR3 bases: TGTGCCAGCAGCTTAGTTTTCGGGAGGGCCCGGAGGAACGATGAGCAGTTCTTC. V gene TRBV7-9 combines with J gene TRBJ2-1; TRBD2 matches 8 bases. The CDR3 is 18 amino acids. V dropped 1 base and J dropped 8; count of bases not matched to a gene: 16. Germline values: CDR1 SEHNR, CDR2 FQNEAQ (reference sequence).

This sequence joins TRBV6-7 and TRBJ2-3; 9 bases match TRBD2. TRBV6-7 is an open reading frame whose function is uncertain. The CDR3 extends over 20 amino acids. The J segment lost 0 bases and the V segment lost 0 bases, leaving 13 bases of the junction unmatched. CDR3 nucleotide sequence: TGTGCCAGCAGTTACTCGGACCTGGTGACTAGCGGTACTAGCACAGATACGCAGTATTTT. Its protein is CASSYSDLVTSGTSTDTQYF.

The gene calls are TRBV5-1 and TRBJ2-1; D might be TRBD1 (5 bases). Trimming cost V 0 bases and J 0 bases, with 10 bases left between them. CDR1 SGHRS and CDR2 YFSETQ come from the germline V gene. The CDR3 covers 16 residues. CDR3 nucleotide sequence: TGCGCCAGCAGCTTGGTAGGGGCGGCCTCCTACAATGAGCAGTTCTTC. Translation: CASSLVGAASYNEQFF.

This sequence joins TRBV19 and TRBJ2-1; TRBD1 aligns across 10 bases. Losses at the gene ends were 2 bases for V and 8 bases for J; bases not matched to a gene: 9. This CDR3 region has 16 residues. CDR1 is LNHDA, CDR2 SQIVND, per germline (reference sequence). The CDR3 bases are TGTGCCAGTAGTATACATCCGGGACAGGGGAACGATGAGCAGTTCTTC. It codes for CASSIHPGQGNDEQFF.

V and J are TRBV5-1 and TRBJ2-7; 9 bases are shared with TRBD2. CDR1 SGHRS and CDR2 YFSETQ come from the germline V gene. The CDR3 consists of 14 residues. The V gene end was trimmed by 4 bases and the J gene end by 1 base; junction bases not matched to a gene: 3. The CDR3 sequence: CASSDGLASYEQYF. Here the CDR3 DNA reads TGCGCCAGCAGCGATGGACTAGCGTCCTACGAGCAGTACTTC.

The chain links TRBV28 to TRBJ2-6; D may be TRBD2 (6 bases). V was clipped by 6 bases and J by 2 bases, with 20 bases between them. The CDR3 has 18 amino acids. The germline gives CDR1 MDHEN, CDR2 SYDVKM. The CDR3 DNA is TGTGCCAGCAGCCGGGACGGGAGAAGCTCTACTGGGGCCAACGTCCTGACTTTC. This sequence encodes CASSRDGRSSTGANVLTF.

CDR3 protein: CASSGQGKSSGNTIYF. The DNA for the CDR3 is TGTGCCAGCTCGGGACAGGGGAAGAGCTCTGGAAACACCATATATTTT. The V call is TRBV18, the J call TRBJ1-3; the match to TRBD1 covers 10 bases. The CDR3 extends over 16 amino acids. V lost 6 bases to trimming and J lost 0 bases; unmatched junction nucleotides: 5. Germline-derived CDR1 and CDR2 are KGHSH and LQKENI.

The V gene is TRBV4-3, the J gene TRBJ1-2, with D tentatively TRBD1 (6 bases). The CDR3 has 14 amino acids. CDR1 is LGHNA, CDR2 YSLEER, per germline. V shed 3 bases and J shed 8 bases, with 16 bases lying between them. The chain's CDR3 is CASSQTTGLGGYTF. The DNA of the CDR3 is TGCGCCAGCAGCCAGACTACAGGGTTAGGGGGCTACACCTTC.